The T cell receptor (beta chain) under discussion was sequenced for a study of cytotoxic CD8 clonotypes in ibrutinib-treated CLL. Study-wide background: Averaging across samples gave roughly 250,000 productive templates and more than 80,000 productive rearrangements.

Whole-study results and caveats: Rising at ibrutinib response, clonality subsequently fell back toward baseline at progression.

TCRdb keeps only in-frame clones here, not all; method: immunoSEQ multiplex PCR. The sample includes roughly 49,000 clones, 83% of them seen just once. Points on this clone: The antigen remains unidentified.

The CDR3 is made up of 14 amino acids. Germline loops: CDR1 SEHNR, CDR2 FQNEAQ (reference sequence). The V and J ends lost 3 bases and 5 bases respectively, with 13 bases between them. This sequence joins TRBV7-9 and TRBJ2-5; D might be TRBD1 or TRBD2, each matching 6 bases. The clonotype was recovered from a human donor with chronic lymphocytic leukemia. This specimen was PBMCs, taken after 24 months of ibrutinib treatment. CDR3 loop: CASSFGGGPETQYF. In DNA form, the CDR3 reads TGTGCCAGCAGCTTCGGAGGGGGACCCGAGACCCAGTACTTC.